The entry below describes one T cell receptor (beta chain). Its antigen is unidentified. The data stem from a study of cytomegalovirus exposure and HLA in healthy donors. Whole-study findings and limits: The tendency of first-cohort TCR clusters to co-occur in the approximately 120 validation repertoires was identified by a subsequent analysis. Reported results showed that the classifier diagnosed cytomegalovirus status with high specificity and sensitivity. Cytomegalovirus-associated TCR beta chains were listed, numbering 150 to 200.

Germline trimming cut 4 bases from V and 10 bases from J; bases unmatched to any gene: 8. This CDR3 is built from 14 residues. From germline, CDR1 is SGHNT and CDR2 YYREEE (reference sequence). Using immunoSEQ multiplex PCR, the repertoire was profiled, and TCRdb retains in-frame clones only, with some absent. There are approximately 150,000 clones in the sample; approximately 86% occur only once, and 4.5% to 5.5% lies in the top ten. Sequencing was done on a sample of PBMCs. This sequence originates from a man aged 18 to 30 in good health and CMV-seropositive. This rearrangement joins TRBV5-4 to TRBJ1-6; 7 bases line up with TRBD1. The CDR3 loop reads CASSPRDSASPLHF. The CDR3 DNA reads TGTGCCAGCAGCCCCCGGGACAGTGCCTCACCCCTCCACTTT.